A selection of T cell receptor beta chains follows, all from one sample in a study of T cell responses to AZD1222 COVID-19 vaccine. Profiling relied on immunoSEQ multiplex PCR, and the TCRdb table lists in-frame clones only, not all of them. The sample includes more than 90,000 clones, about 80% of them seen just once. The specimen comprised peripheral blood, sampled on day 0 of AZD1222 vaccination. Receptors were obtained from an adult in good health. The CDR3 runs from the conserved cysteine through the conserved F or W. The D gene is left open where the match is weak. Only some rows state a clone size, as once, few, many or a class for expanded clones.

J gene: TRBJ2-1
V gene: TRBV5-4
clone size: .
D gene: TRBD2
CDR3 DNA: TGTGCCAGCAGCTTGGGGACTAGTGGGAGCTATGAGCAGTTCTTC
CDR3 protein: CASSLGTSGSYEQFF

J gene: TRBJ1-6
V gene: TRBV6-5
clone size: .
D gene: .
CDR3 DNA: TGTGCCAGCAGTCGGGACACTTGGTTAGGATCACCCCTCCACTTT
CDR3 protein: CASSRDTWLGSPLHF

J gene: TRBJ1-1
V gene: TRBV7-9
clone size: .
D gene: .
CDR3 DNA: TGTGCCAGCAGCTCCCTGACAGGAAACACTGAAGCTTTCTTT
CDR3 protein: CASSSLTGNTEAFF

J gene: TRBJ2-1
V gene: TRBV5-3
clone size: once
D gene: .
CDR3 DNA: TGTGCCAGAAGCTTAATCTTAGGGGGGCGATCCTACAATGAGCAGTTCTTC
CDR3 protein: CARSLILGGRSYNEQFF

J gene: TRBJ1-1
V gene: TRBV28
clone size: .
D gene: .
CDR3 DNA: TGTGCCAGCAGCCTACGGGGGCTGACGAACACTGAAGCTTTCTTT
CDR3 protein: CASSLRGLTNTEAFF

J gene: TRBJ1-1
V gene: TRBV19
clone size: .
D gene: .
CDR3 DNA: TGTGCCAGTAGTATAGGCCAGGTGAACACTGAAGCTTTCTTT
CDR3 protein: CASSIGQVNTEAFF

J gene: TRBJ2-1
V gene: TRBV6-5
clone size: few
D gene: TRBD2
CDR3 DNA: TGTGCCAGCAGTTACTCAGGGTGGGAGGGTCATGAGCAGTTCTTC
CDR3 protein: CASSYSGWEGHEQFF

J gene: TRBJ2-3
V gene: TRBV27
clone size: .
D gene: TRBD1
CDR3 DNA: TGTGCCAGCAGTTTATCCGGGACAGGGAGGTCAGATACGCAGTATTTT
CDR3 protein: CASSLSGTGRSDTQYF

J gene: TRBJ2-5
V gene: TRBV7-7
clone size: once
D gene: TRBD1
CDR3 DNA: TGTGCTAGCAGCTCGAACCGGGACAGGCCTTGGGAGACCCAGTACTTC
CDR3 protein: CASSSNRDRPWETQYF

J gene: TRBJ1-5
V gene: TRBV2
clone size: once
D gene: .
CDR3 DNA: TGTGCCAGCAGTGTGAGTTTCCTCAATCAGCCCCAGCATTTT
CDR3 protein: CASSVSFLNQPQHF